This T cell receptor (beta chain) derives from a study of T-cell reconstitution after alpha-beta-depleted transplantation in children. Unique molecular identifiers tagged the TCRbeta library. Each CDR3 protein is one row after TCRdb ran MiXCR on the PCR reads. Among over 100,000 distinct CDR3 sequences, over 6% were seen once, and the ten largest hold roughly 17%. V was pared by 2 bases and J by 2 bases, with 18 bases between. Germline values: CDR1 MNHEY, CDR2 SVGAGI. The CDR3 covers 17 residues. The TCR was taken from a boy aged 2 to 10 with acute lymphoblastic leukemia, due to receive a stem cell transplant. Source: PBMCs, taken before TCRalphabeta/CD19-depleted stem cell transplant. The rearrangement uses TRBV6-5 and TRBJ1-2, with D perhaps matching TRBD1 (5 bases). The CDR3: CASSYIAGQKKNYGYTF. CDR3 sequence (DNA): TGTGCCAGCAGTTACATTGCGGGGCAGAAAAAAAACTATGGCTACACCTTC.